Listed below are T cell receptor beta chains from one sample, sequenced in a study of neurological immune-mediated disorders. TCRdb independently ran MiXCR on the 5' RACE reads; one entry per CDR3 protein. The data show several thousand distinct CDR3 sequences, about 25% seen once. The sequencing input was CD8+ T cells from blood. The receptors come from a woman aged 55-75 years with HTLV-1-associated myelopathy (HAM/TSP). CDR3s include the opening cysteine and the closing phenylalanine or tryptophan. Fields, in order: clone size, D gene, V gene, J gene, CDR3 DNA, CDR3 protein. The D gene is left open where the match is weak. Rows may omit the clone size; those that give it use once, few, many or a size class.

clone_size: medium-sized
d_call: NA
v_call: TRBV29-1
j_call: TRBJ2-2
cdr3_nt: TGCAGCGTTGAAGCGGCATACACCGGGGAGCTGTTTTTT
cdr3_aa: CSVEAAYTGELFF

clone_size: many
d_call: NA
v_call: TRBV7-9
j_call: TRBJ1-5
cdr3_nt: TGTGCCAGCAGCTTAGATAATCAGCCCCAGCATTTT
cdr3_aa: CASSLDNQPQHF

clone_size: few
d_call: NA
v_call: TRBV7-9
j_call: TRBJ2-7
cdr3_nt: TGTGCCAGCAGCTCTCCGGACCTAGAAATTCCCTACGAGCAGTACTTC
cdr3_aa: CASSSPDLEIPYEQYF

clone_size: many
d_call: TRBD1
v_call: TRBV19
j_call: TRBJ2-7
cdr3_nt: TGTGCCAGTAGTCATGACAGGGAAGGAATCTACGAGCAGTACTTC
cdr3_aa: CASSHDREGIYEQYF

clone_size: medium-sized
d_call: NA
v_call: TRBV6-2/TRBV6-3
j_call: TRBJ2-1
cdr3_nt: TGTGCCAGCAGTTACCTCGTTTCCTACAATGAGCAGTTCTTC
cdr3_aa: CASSYLVSYNEQFF

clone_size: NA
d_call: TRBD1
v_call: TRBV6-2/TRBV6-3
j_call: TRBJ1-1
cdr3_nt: TGTGCCAGCAGTCCCCTTCGGACAGGGGGAGGTGAAGCTTTCTTT
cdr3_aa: CASSPLRTGGGEAFF

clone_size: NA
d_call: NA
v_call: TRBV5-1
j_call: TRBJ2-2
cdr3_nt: TGCGCCAGCCCGCTAGTCCTGTCGAGGGGCCTCTCGAACACCGGGGAGCTGTTTTTT
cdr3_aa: CASPLVLSRGLSNTGELFF

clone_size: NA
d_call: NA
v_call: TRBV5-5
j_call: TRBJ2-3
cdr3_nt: TGTGCCAGCAGCTTGGGACGTTATACAGGGACAGATACGCAGTATTTT
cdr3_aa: CASSLGRYTGTDTQYF

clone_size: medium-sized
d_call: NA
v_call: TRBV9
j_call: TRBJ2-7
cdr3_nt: TGTGCCAGCAGCCCTTTCTTCTCCCAGCTGTACGAGCAGTACTTC
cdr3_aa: CASSPFFSQLYEQYF

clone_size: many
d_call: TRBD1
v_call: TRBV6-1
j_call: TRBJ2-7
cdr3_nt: TGTGCCAGCGCACAGGGGGTTTGGAACGAGCAGTACTTC
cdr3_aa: CASAQGVWNEQYF

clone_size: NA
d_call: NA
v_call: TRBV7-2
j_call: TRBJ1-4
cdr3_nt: TGTGCCAGCAGCTTAGGTTGGAACAGGGCAGAAAAACTGTTTTTT
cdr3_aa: CASSLGWNRAEKLFF

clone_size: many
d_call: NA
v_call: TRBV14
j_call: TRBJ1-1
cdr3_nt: TGTGCCAGCAGCCAGGATCCGGGGGTTATGAACACTGAAGCTTTCTTT
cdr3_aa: CASSQDPGVMNTEAFF

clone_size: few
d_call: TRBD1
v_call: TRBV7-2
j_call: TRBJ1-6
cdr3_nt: TGTGCCAGCAGCTATCAGGGGGCCTCACCCCTCCACTTT
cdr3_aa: CASSYQGASPLHF

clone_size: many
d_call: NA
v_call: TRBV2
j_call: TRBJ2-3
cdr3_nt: TGTGCCACCTATCCGAAGGGAGATACGCAGTATTTT
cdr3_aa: CATYPKGDTQYF